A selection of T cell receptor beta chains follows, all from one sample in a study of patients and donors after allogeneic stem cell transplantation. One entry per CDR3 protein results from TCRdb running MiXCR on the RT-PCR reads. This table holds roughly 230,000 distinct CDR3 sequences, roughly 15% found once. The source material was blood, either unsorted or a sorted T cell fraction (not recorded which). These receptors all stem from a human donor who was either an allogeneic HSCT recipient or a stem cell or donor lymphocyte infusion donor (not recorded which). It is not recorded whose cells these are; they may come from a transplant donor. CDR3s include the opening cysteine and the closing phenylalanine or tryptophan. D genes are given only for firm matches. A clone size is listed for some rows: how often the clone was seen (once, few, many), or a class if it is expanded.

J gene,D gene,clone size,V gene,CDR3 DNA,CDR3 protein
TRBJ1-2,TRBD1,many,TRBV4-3,TGCGCCAGCAGCCAAGACAGGGGGCAAGGCTACACCTTC,CASSQDRGQGYTF
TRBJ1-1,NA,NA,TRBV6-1,TGTGCCAGCAGGGACGGGGGACACAACTTTAACACTGAAGCTTTCTTT,CASRDGGHNFNTEAFF
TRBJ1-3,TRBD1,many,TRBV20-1,TGCAGTGCTAACGACAGGGTAACTGGAAACACCATATATTTT,CSANDRVTGNTIYF
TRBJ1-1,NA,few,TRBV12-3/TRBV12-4,TGTGCCAGCAGTCCCGAAGGGAGGGACACTGAAGCTTTCTTT,CASSPEGRDTEAFF
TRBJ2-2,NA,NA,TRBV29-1,TGCAGCGTTGGACCAACGAACACCGGGGAGCTGTTTTTT,CSVGPTNTGELFF
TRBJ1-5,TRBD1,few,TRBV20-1,TGCAGTGCTAGAGAGCCGGGACAGCGCAATCAGCCCCAGCATTTT,CSAREPGQRNQPQHF
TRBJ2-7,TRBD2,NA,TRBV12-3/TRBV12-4,TGTGCCAGCAGGAGCGGGGGGGCCATCTACGAGCAGTACTTC,CASRSGGAIYEQYF
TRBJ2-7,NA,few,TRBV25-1,TGTGCCAGCAGTGATCCCTCGACGGGCGAGCAGTACTTC,CASSDPSTGEQYF
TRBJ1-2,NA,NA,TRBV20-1,TGCAGTGCTCCGGCGGGGGGTAATCGTCATGGCTACACCTTC,CSAPAGGNRHGYTF
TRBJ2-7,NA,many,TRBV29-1,TGCAGCGTCCTTGGCGGGCCGAACGAGCAGTACTTC,CSVLGGPNEQYF
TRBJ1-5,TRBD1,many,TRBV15,TGTGCCACCAGCAGGAGGACAGGGACCTATCAGCCCCAGCATTTT,CATSRRTGTYQPQHF
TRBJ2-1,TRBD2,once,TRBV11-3,TGTGCCAGCAGAGGGACTAGCAGCCACAATGAGCAGTTCTTC,CASRGTSSHNEQFF
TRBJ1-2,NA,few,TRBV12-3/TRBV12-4,TGTGCCAGCAGAACCGGGGCCTCGGCGCATGGCTACACCTTC,CASRTGASAHGYTF
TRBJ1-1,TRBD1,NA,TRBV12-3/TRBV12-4,TGTGCCAGCAAGAGCCCGGGACAGGGGATGGCTTTCTTT,CASKSPGQGMAFF
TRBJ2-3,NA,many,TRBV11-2,TGTGCCACCAGAGAGGGGCTAACTAGCACAGATACGCAGTATTTT,CATREGLTSTDTQYF
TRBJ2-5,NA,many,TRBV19,TGTGCCAGTAGCGCTAGCGCGCAAGAGACCCAGTACTTC,CASSASAQETQYF
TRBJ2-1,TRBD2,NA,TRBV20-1,TGCAGTGCGACCGGGACTAGCGCTAACAATGAGCAGTTCTTC,CSATGTSANNEQFF
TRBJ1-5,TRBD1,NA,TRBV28,TGTGCCAGCAGTGGGGGGGACAGGGGTCAGCCCCAGCATTTT,CASSGGDRGQPQHF
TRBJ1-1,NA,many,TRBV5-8,TGTGCCAGCAGCTCCCGGTCGGACGGTAACACTGAAGCTTTCTTT,CASSSRSDGNTEAFF
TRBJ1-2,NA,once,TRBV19,TGTGCCGGCTACGACAGGAACTATGGCTACACCTTC,CAGYDRNYGYTF
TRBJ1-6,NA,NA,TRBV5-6,TGTGCCAGCACCTTAGGGTATAATTCACCCCTCCACTTT,CASTLGYNSPLHF
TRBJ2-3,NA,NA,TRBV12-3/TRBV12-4,TGTGCCAGCAGTTTATCCGGGGAAACAGATACGCAGTATTTT,CASSLSGETDTQYF
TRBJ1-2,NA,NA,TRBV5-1,TGCGCCAGCAGCTTGTGGCAGAATTATGGCTACACCTTC,CASSLWQNYGYTF
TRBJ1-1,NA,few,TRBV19,TGTGCCAGTACCCAAAAACGGGGGCCGAACACTGAAGCTTTCTTT,CASTQKRGPNTEAFF
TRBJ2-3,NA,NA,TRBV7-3,TGTGCCAGCAGCGTTCAGGGGATAGGGACAGATACGCAGTATTTT,CASSVQGIGTDTQYF
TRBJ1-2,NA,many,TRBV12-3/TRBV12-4,TGTGCCAGCAACCTTAAGGCGAACTATGGCTACACCTTC,CASNLKANYGYTF
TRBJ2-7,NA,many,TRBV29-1,TGCAGCGTTGATCATCAACAAGGCAGCGAGCAGTACTTC,CSVDHQQGSEQYF
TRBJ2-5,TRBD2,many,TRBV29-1,TGCAGCGTTCCGGGGGGGGCGGGAGAGACCCAGTACTTC,CSVPGGAGETQYF
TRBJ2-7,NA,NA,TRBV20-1,TGCAGTGCTAGAGAGGTCGGGGGAGTAGGAGGCGAGCAGTACTTC,CSAREVGGVGGEQYF
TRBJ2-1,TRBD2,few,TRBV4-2,TGTGCCAGCAGCCAAGATAGGGGTGGACTAGCGGGGAATGAGCAGTTCTTC,CASSQDRGGLAGNEQFF
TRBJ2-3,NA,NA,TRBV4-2,TGTGCCAGCAGCCAAGAGGACCGACTCGGCACAGATACGCAGTATTTT,CASSQEDRLGTDTQYF
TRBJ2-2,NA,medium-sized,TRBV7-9,TGTGCCAGCAGCCAAGAGGCGGGATACGGCGGGGAGCTGTTTTTT,CASSQEAGYGGELFF
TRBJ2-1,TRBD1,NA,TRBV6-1,TGTGCCAGCAGTGTCAGGGGGCCTTACAATGAGCAGTTCTTC,CASSVRGPYNEQFF
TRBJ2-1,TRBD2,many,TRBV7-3,TGTGCCAGCAGCCAACGGACTAGCGGGAGGGACAATGAGCAGTTCTTC,CASSQRTSGRDNEQFF
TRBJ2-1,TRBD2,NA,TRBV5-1,TGCGCCAGCAGCCCCCCGGGGGGGCGATTGAATGAGCAGTTCTTC,CASSPPGGRLNEQFF
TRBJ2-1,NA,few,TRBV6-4,TGTGCCAGCAGCGATCTGCCGCGGGCGGGAAACTACAATGAGCAGTTCTTC,CASSDLPRAGNYNEQFF
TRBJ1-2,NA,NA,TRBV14,TGTGCCAGCAGCCAAGGGCGGCTCTATGGCTACACCTTC,CASSQGRLYGYTF
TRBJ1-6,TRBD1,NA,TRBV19,TGTGCCAGTAGTATTCGGACAGGGGAAGGTTCACCCCTCCACTTT,CASSIRTGEGSPLHF
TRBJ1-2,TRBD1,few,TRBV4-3,TGCGCCAGCAGCGCAGGGGGTGGGAACTATGGCTACACCTTC,CASSAGGGNYGYTF
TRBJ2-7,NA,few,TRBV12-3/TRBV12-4,TGTGCCAGCAGTCGCGGGTCTACCTACGAGCAGTACTTC,CASSRGSTYEQYF
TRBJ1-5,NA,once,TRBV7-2,TGTGCCAGCAGCCCTTCCCAGGGAAGTCAGCCCCAGCATTTT,CASSPSQGSQPQHF
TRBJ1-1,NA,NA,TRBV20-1,TGCAGTGCTAGAGAGGGACGCAAAGCTTTCTTT,CSAREGRKAFF
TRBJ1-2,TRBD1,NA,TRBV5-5,TGTGCCAGCAGCTTGGCAGCCGGGACAGGGAATCGTGGCTACACCTTC,CASSLAAGTGNRGYTF